Below are 32 T cell receptor beta chains sequenced from a single sample in a study of CD8 T cells in ankylosing spondylitis. MiXCR was run by TCRdb on the 5' RACE reads, yielding one entry per CDR3 protein. This table holds 35,000 or so distinct CDR3 sequences, 16% found once. Sequenced sample: blood. The source of these receptors is a male donor with ankylosing spondylitis or in good health (not recorded which).

The V gene is TRBV6-2 or TRBV6-3, the J gene TRBJ1-1; 7 bases fit TRBD1. Germline CDR1 reads MNHEY; CDR2 reads SVGEGT. The CDR3 totals 12 residues. V lost 2 bases, J lost 11 bases, and 5 bases stayed unmatched. The CDR3 reads CASSYVDRAAFF. CDR3 in DNA: TGTGCCAGCAGTTACGTTGACAGGGCGGCTTTCTTT.

The chain employs TRBV20-1 and TRBJ1-5, with a weak D call TRBD1 (5 bases). Germline CDR1 reads DFQATT; CDR2 reads SNEGSKA (reference sequence). The CDR3 runs 14 residues. V was shortened by 3 bases and J by 4 bases, with 13 bases between the two germline ends. The CDR3 DNA sequence: TGCAGTGCTAGCCTGGGGGGTGGGAATCAGCCCCAGCATTTT. Residues: CSASLGGGNQPQHF.

Only a few counts were recorded for this clonotype. This rearrangement joins TRBV3-1 to TRBJ2-7; unclear D gene. In germline, CDR1 is LGHDT, CDR2 YNNKEL (reference sequence). V shed 0 bases and J shed 3 bases, with 9 bases lying between them. The CDR3 is 14 residues long. The CDR3 spells CASSQDRFSYEQYF. The CDR3 DNA follows: TGTGCCAGCAGCCAAGATAGGTTCAGCTACGAGCAGTACTTC.

This rearrangement joins TRBV20-1 to TRBJ1-1, with 7 bases identical to TRBD1. J lost 6 bases, V lost 6 bases, and 13 bases had no gene match. Germline-derived CDR1 and CDR2 are DFQATT and SNEGSKA (reference sequence). The CDR3 runs 14 residues. The CDR3 here is CSAPKGAGRPEAFF. As DNA, the CDR3 is TGCAGTGCCCCTAAGGGGGCTGGGCGCCCTGAAGCTTTCTTT.

V and J are TRBV7-2 and TRBJ2-1; D gene ambiguous. V lost 6 bases, J lost 0 bases, and 9 bases lay in between. The CDR3 totals 14 residues. Germline CDR1 reads SGHTA; CDR2 reads FQGNSA. Here the CDR3 DNA reads TGTGCCAGCAGTGGACCCAGCTCCTACAATGAGCAGTTCTTC. Its protein is CASSGPSSYNEQFF.

The chain combines TRBV14 with TRBJ2-1; TRBD2 agrees at 10 bases. Germline trimming cut 0 bases from V and 12 bases from J; bases unmatched to any gene: 8. The CDR3 totals 15 residues. Germline V gene data show CDR1 as SGHDN and CDR2 as FVKESK. The CDR3 is CASSQDWASGSGQFF. Written as DNA, the CDR3 is TGTGCCAGCAGCCAAGATTGGGCTAGCGGGAGCGGGCAGTTCTTC.

CDR3 sequence (DNA): TGCAGCGTTGCCGACAGGGGGGGGACAGATACGCAGTATTTT. Translation gives CSVADRGGTDTQYF. The J gene is TRBJ2-3, the V gene TRBV29-1, with 9 bases identical to TRBD1. The CDR3 loop spans 14 amino acids. V shed 4 bases, J shed 3 bases, and the junction held 5 bases outside the gene matches. Looked up from germline, CDR1 is SQVTM and CDR2 is ANQGSEA.

Only a few counts were recorded for this clonotype. DNA of the CDR3: TGTGCCAGCAGTCGGGACGCCGGAGATACGCAGTATTTT. This translates into CASSRDAGDTQYF. The chain employs TRBV12-3 or TRBV12-4 and TRBJ2-3; D may match TRBD1 or TRBD2 (5 bases each). V was trimmed by 5 bases and J by 5 bases, leaving 11 bases between them. The CDR3 extends over 13 amino acids.

This chain joins TRBV6-2 or TRBV6-3 and TRBJ1-4; the D gene is possibly TRBD1 (6 bases). Deletions cut 7 bases from V and 4 bases from J, with 13 bases between. The CDR3 length is 14 residues. Germline V gene data show CDR1 as MNHEY and CDR2 as SVGEGT. CDR3 nucleotides: TGTGCCAGCAATAGAGGACAGCGTAATGAAAAACTGTTTTTT. It codes for CASNRGQRNEKLFF.

In its sample, this clonotype was seen a few times. The rearrangement uses TRBV12-3 or TRBV12-4 and TRBJ2-1, with D unresolved. The ends were cut back, 2 bases at V and 6 bases at J, with 17 bases in the middle. The CDR3 is made up of 16 amino acids. CDR3 DNA: TGTGCCAGCAGTTTACAGTCGGGCATTATAGTCAATGAGCAGTTCTTC. It codes for CASSLQSGIIVNEQFF.

This clonotype was recorded many times. J is TRBJ2-1 and V is TRBV29-1; D call uncertain. This CDR3 is 10 amino acids long. The germline V gene has CDR1 SQVTM and CDR2 ANQGSEA. The germline V and J ends were trimmed by 7 bases and 4 bases, with 5 bases remaining between them. This CDR3 is CSGVYNEQFF. The CDR3 coding sequence is TGCAGCGGCGTGTACAATGAGCAGTTCTTC.

This clonotype was seen a few times. The chain employs TRBV14 and TRBJ2-3; no definite D call. Trimming took 4 bases from V and 5 from J, leaving 10 bases between them. The CDR3 has 13 amino acids. CDR1 SGHDN and CDR2 FVKESK come from the germline V gene. The chain's CDR3 is CASSPELGDTQYF. In DNA form, the CDR3 reads TGTGCCAGCAGCCCGGAATTGGGAGATACGCAGTATTTT.

Only a few counts were recorded for this clonotype. This chain uses TRBV5-1 with TRBJ2-2, with 7 bases identical to TRBD2. Trimming at V came to 7 bases and at J to 7 bases, leaving 7 bases not matched to a gene. From germline, CDR1 is SGHRS and CDR2 YFSETQ. The CDR3 spans 13 residues. The CDR3 is CASGGRPGGELFF. The CDR3 DNA reads as TGCGCCAGCGGCGGGAGACCAGGCGGGGAGCTGTTTTTT.

This clonotype showed up just a few times. The chain has TRBV3-1 and TRBJ2-7, with 7 bases identical to TRBD1. V was pared by 4 bases and J by 6 bases, with 9 bases of the junction left unmatched. This CDR3 comprises 14 residues. The germline V gene encodes CDR1 LGHDT and CDR2 YNNKEL (reference sequence). Here the CDR3 reads CASSPRDSVVEQYF. The CDR3 nucleotides read TGTGCCAGCAGCCCTCGGGACAGCGTGGTCGAGCAGTACTTC.

The chain is built from TRBV14 and TRBJ2-1, with 8 bases fitting TRBD1. The germline CDR1 and CDR2 sequences are SGHDN and FVKESK. The CDR3 has 15 amino acids. The ends lost 3 bases at V and 7 bases at J; junction bases unmatched: 8. This CDR3 is CASSQLTTGGNEQFF. Written as DNA, the CDR3 is TGTGCCAGCAGCCAGCTTACTACAGGGGGTAATGAGCAGTTCTTC. Supplemented by reference TRBV14 and TRBJ2-1, the full variable domain reads EAGVTQFPSHSVIEKGQTVTLRCDPISGHDNLYWYRRVMGKEIKFLLHFVKESKQDESGMPNNRFLAERTGGTYSTLKVQPAELEDSGVYFCASSQLTTGGNEQFFGPGTRLTVL.

This clonotype came up a few times. The genes are TRBV4-2 and TRBJ2-4; 7 positions agree with TRBD2. Germline CDR1 and CDR2: LGHNA and YNFKEQ. V was pared by 3 bases and J by 0 bases, with 5 bases of the junction left unmatched. This CDR3 has 16 amino acids. In DNA form, the CDR3 reads TGTGCCAGCAGCCAGATCATAGCGGGAGCCAAAAACATTCAGTACTTC. Its protein product is CASSQIIAGAKNIQYF.

The chain joins TRBV28 to TRBJ2-1; 7 bases are shared with TRBD1. The CDR3 is 16 residues long. J lost 0 bases, V lost 5 bases, and 7 bases had no gene match. The V gene's germline CDR1 is MDHEN and CDR2 SYDVKM. This CDR3 is CASSVNRGFSYNEQFF. The DNA of the CDR3 is TGTGCCAGCAGTGTAAACAGGGGCTTCTCCTACAATGAGCAGTTCTTC.

The chain's CDR3 is CASSQGLGRETQYF. The CDR3 DNA follows: TGCGCCAGCAGCCAAGGGCTAGGCCGGGAGACCCAGTACTTC. The chain recombines TRBV4-3 with TRBJ2-5; D gene uncertain. V was cut by 1 base and J by 5 bases, with 11 bases left in between. CDR1 and CDR2 from the germline V gene are LGHNA and YSLEER. The CDR3 has 14 amino acids.

This clonotype was counted only a few times. V is TRBV28 and J is TRBJ2-7; D is unresolved. Germline CDR1 MDHEN, CDR2 SYDVKM. V lost 4 bases, J lost 4 bases, and 14 bases lay in between. This CDR3 spans 14 amino acids. The CDR3 region has the DNA TGTGCCAGCAGTTCCTACCTAAAGGTATACGAGCAGTACGTC. This gives the protein CASSSYLKVYEQYV.

This chain links TRBV6-1 with TRBJ2-7, with a weak D call TRBD2 (7 bases). The V end was cut by 0 bases, the J end by 2 bases, with 11 bases between. This CDR3 comprises 15 residues. Germline values: CDR1 MNHNS, CDR2 SASEGT. In DNA form, the CDR3 reads TGTGCCAGCAGTGAAGCGGGGGGGGCACCCTACGAGCAGTACGTC. Translating it yields CASSEAGGAPYEQYV.

This clonotype was detected only a few times. The chain combines TRBV5-1 with TRBJ1-4; unclear D gene. Germline values: CDR1 SGHRS, CDR2 YFSETQ. V gave up 4 bases and J gave up 4 bases, with 14 bases separating them. The CDR3 runs to 15 residues. Here the CDR3 reads CASSRDKSFNEKLFF. CDR3 nucleotides: TGCGCCAGCAGCCGTGACAAGTCGTTTAATGAAAAACTGTTTTTT.

The chain combines TRBV11-2 with TRBJ2-5, with D perhaps assigned TRBD1 or TRBD2 (5 bases each). The CDR3 contains 14 residues. V was clipped by 1 base and J by 3 bases, with 9 bases between them. CDR1 and CDR2 from the germline V gene are SGHAT and FQNNGV. The chain's CDR3 is CASSLGGYKETQYF. The CDR3 DNA follows: TGTGCCAGCAGCTTAGGGGGGTACAAAGAGACCCAGTACTTC.

A few counts support this clonotype. V is TRBV12-3 or TRBV12-4 and J is TRBJ2-5, with D unclear. Trimming removed 6 bases at V and 2 bases at J, with 4 bases between. The CDR3 sequence is 11 residues long. DNA of the CDR3: TGTGCCAGCAGACAACAAGAGACCCAGTACTTC. This sequence encodes CASRQQETQYF.

V gene TRBV7-9 combines with J gene TRBJ2-1, with 8 bases fitting TRBD1. This CDR3 is 14 amino acids long. Germline V gene lookup returns CDR1 SEHNR and CDR2 FQNEAQ (reference sequence). The V and J ends lost 6 bases and 5 bases, in that order; junction bases with no gene match: 6. The CDR3 sequence: CASSDRGSDNEQFF. DNA for the CDR3: TGTGCCAGCAGTGACAGGGGAAGTGACAATGAGCAGTTCTTC.

This clonotype was picked up a small number of times. The V call is TRBV24-1, the J call TRBJ2-5; D perhaps matches TRBD1 (5 bases). The CDR3 is made up of 12 amino acids. Germline lookup yields CDR1 KGHDR and CDR2 SFDVKD. CDR3 protein: CASGRDQETQYF. The CDR3 DNA reads TGTGCTTCCGGCAGGGACCAAGAGACCCAGTACTTC.

The chain carries TRBV11-2 and TRBJ2-2, with 10 bases lining up with TRBD1. V dropped 6 bases and J dropped 4; count of bases not matched to a gene: 5. The germline CDR1 and CDR2 sequences are SGHAT and FQNNGV. CDR3 length: 15 residues. The chain's CDR3 is CASSDRGRFTGELFF. The CDR3 nucleotides are TGTGCCAGCAGTGACAGGGGGCGATTCACCGGGGAGCTGTTTTTT.

V usage is TRBV4-3 and J usage is TRBJ2-1; 10 bases map to TRBD2. Germline V lookup: CDR1 LGHNA, CDR2 YSLEER. With V trimmed by 3 bases and J by 9 bases, 11 bases remained unmatched. The CDR3 length is 16 residues. CDR3 DNA sequence: TGCGCCAGCAGCCAGCGCGCCCTAGCGGGAGATGGTGAGCAGTTCTTC. This encodes CASSQRALAGDGEQFF.

This clonotype has only a few counts. The chain is built from TRBV4-3 and TRBJ2-3, with 15 bases that match TRBD2. Germline CDR1 reads LGHNA; CDR2 reads YSLEER. The CDR3 extends over 18 amino acids. Trimming removed 2 bases from V and 5 bases from J; junction bases left unmatched: 8. The CDR3 region is CASSQLGLAGGFGDTQYF. The CDR3, as DNA: TGCGCCAGCAGCCAACTGGGACTAGCGGGAGGTTTTGGAGATACGCAGTATTTT.

The chain carries TRBV20-1 and TRBJ1-1; D uncertain. Per germline, CDR1 DFQATT and CDR2 SNEGSKA (reference sequence). The CDR3 sequence is 13 residues long. Trimming removed 2 bases from V and 4 bases from J, with 11 bases in between. CDR3 region: CSARREGGTEAFF. As DNA, the CDR3 is TGCAGTGCTAGACGGGAGGGAGGCACTGAAGCTTTCTTT.

This clonotype showed up just a few times. The chain carries TRBV2 and TRBJ2-3; 7 positions match TRBD2. The CDR3 consists of 15 residues. J was trimmed by 2 bases and V by 7 bases; bases with no gene match: 9. CDR1 is SNHLY and CDR2 is FYNNEI in the germline V gene. The CDR3 bases are TGTGCCAGCACGGCGGGAGCCTGGTACACAGATACGCAGTATTTT. Protein: CASTAGAWYTDTQYF.

CDR3 DNA sequence: TGTGCCAGCAGCCTTGGGGCGACTAGTGGTCGTGAGCAGTTCTTC. Translated: CASSLGATSGREQFF. The genes are TRBV3-1 and TRBJ2-1; D may be TRBD2 (6 bases). The CDR3 sequence is 15 residues long. V was clipped by 4 bases and J by 9 bases, with 19 bases between them. The germline V gene has CDR1 LGHDT and CDR2 YNNKEL (reference sequence).

The table lists this clonotype with a few counts. The chain combines TRBV7-9 with TRBJ2-3, with 11 bases aligning to TRBD2. Trimming took 4 bases from V and 7 from J; bases not matched to a gene: 13. This CDR3 spans 17 amino acids. The germline gives CDR1 SEHNR, CDR2 FQNEAQ (reference sequence). In nucleotides, the CDR3 is TGTGCCAGCAGCTCCGACTCTCTAGCGGGGGGTTGGCATACGCAGTATTTT. As protein: CASSSDSLAGGWHTQYF.